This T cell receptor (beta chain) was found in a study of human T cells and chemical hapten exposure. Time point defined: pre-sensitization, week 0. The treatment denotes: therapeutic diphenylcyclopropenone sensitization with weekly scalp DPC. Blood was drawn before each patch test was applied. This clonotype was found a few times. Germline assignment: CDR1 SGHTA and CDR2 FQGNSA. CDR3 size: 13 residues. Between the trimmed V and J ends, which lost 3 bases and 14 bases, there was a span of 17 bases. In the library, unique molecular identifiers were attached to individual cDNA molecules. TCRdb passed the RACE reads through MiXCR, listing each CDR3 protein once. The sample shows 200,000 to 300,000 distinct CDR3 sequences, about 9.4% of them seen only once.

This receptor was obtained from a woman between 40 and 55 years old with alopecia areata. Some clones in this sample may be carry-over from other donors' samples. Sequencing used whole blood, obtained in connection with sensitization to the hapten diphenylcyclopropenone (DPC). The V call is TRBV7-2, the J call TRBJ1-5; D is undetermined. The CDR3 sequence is CASSFPTGILEHF. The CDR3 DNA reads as TGTGCCAGCAGCTTCCCCACCGGGATCCTTGAGCATTTT.